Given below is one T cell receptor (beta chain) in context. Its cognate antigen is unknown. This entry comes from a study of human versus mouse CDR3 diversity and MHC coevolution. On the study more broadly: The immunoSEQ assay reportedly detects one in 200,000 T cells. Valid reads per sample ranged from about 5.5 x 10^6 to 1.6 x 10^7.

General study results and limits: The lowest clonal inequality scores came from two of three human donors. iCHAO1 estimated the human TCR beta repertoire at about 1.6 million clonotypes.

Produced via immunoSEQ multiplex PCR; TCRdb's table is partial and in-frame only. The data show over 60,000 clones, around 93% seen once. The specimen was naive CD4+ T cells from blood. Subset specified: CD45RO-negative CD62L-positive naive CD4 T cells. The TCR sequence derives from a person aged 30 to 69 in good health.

The CDR3 spells CASSEGDRDFGELFF. In DNA form, the CDR3 reads TGTGCCAGCAGTGAAGGGGACAGGGATTTCGGGGAGCTGTTTTTT. This chain uses TRBV2 with TRBJ2-2, with TRBD1 matching over 9 bases. The V gene end was trimmed by 1 base and the J gene end by 7 bases; junction bases not matched to a gene: 4. Germline V gene sequence: CDR1 SNHLY, CDR2 FYNNEI. The CDR3 extends over 15 amino acids.